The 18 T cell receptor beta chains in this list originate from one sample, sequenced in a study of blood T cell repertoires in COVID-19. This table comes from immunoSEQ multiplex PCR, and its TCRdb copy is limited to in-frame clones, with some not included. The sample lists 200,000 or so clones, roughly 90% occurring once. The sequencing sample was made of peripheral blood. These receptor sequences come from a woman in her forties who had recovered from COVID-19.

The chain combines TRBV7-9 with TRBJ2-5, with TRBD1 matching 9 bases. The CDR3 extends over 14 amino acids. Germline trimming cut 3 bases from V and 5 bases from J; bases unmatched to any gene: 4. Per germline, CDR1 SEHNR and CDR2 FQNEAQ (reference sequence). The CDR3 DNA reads TGTGCCAGCAGCTTCGGGACAGGGTCGGAGACCCAGTACTTC. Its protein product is CASSFGTGSETQYF.

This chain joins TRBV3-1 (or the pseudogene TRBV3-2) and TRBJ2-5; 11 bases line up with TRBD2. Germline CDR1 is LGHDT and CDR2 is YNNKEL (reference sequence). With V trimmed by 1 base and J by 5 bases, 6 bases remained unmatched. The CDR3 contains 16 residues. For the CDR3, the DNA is TGTGCCAGCAGCCAAGTGATGGCTAGCGGGAGGGAGACCCAGTACTTC. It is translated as CASSQVMASGRETQYF.

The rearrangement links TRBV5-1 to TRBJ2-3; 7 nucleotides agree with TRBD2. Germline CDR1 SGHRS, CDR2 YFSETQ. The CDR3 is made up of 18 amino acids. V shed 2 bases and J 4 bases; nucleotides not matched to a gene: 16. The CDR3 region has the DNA TGCGCCAGCAGCTTCACAGGCCCAATAGCGGGCCAACCAGATACGCAGTATTTT. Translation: CASSFTGPIAGQPDTQYF.

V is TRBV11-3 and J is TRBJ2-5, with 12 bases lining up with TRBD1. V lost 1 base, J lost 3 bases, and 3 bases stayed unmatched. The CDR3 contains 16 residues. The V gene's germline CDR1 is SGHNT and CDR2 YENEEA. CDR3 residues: CASSLGGTGGEETQYF. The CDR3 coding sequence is TGTGCCAGCAGCTTAGGAGGGACAGGGGGCGAAGAGACCCAGTACTTC.

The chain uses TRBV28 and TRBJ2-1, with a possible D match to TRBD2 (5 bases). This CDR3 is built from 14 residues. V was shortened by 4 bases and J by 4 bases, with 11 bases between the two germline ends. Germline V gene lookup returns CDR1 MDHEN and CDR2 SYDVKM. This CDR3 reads CASSSGVWYNEQFF. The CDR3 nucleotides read TGTGCCAGCAGTTCCGGGGTCTGGTACAATGAGCAGTTCTTC. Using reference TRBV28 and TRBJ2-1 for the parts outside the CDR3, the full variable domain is DVKVTQSSRYLVKRTGEKVFLECVQDMDHENMFWYRQDPGLGLRLIYFSYDVKMKEKGDIPEGYSVSREKKERFSLILESASTNQTSMYLCASSSGVWYNEQFFGPGTRLTVL.

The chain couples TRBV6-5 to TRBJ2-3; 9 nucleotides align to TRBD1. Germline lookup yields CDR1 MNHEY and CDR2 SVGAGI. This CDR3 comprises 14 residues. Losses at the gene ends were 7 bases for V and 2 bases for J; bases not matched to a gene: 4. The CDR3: CASKDRGYTDTQYF. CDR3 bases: TGTGCCAGCAAGGACAGGGGATACACAGATACGCAGTATTTT.

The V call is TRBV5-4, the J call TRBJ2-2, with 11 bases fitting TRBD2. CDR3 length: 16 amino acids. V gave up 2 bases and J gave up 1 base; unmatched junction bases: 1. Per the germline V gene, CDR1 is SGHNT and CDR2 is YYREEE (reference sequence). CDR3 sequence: CASSLGTSGNTGELFF. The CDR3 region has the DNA TGTGCCAGCAGCTTAGGGACTAGCGGGAACACCGGGGAGCTGTTTTTT.

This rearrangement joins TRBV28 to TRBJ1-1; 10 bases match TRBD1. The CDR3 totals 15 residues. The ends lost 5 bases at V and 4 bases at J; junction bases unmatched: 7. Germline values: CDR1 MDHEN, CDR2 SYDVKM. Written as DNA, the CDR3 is TGTGCCAGCAGTCCAGGGACAGGGGTTCGCACTGAAGCTTTCTTT. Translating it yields CASSPGTGVRTEAFF.

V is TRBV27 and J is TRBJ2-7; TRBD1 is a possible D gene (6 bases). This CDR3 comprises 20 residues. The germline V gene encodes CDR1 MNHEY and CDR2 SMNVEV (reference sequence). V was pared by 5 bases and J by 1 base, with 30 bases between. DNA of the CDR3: TGTGCCAGCAGTCCGTTCGACAGGACGGACTTTCCGATCCAGTCCTACGAGCAGTACTTC. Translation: CASSPFDRTDFPIQSYEQYF.

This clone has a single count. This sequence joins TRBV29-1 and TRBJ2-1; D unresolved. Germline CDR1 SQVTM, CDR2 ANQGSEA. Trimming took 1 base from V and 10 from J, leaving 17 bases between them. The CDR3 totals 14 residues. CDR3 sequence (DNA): TGCAGCGTTGAAGTAACGTTGCGCGCAAGCGAGCAGTTCTTC. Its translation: CSVEVTLRASEQFF.

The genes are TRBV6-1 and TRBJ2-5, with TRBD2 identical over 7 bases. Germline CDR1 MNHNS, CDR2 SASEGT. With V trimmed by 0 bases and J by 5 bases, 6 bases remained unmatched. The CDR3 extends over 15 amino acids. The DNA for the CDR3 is TGTGCCAGCAGTGAAGCGCCAGGGAGGGCGGAGACCCAGTACTTC. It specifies CASSEAPGRAETQYF.

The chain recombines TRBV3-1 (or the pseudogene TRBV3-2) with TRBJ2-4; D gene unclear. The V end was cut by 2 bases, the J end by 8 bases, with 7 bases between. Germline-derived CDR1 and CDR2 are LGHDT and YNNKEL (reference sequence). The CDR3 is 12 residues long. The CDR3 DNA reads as TGTGCCAGCAGCCAAAGAGGTCACATTCAGTACTTC. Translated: CASSQRGHIQYF.

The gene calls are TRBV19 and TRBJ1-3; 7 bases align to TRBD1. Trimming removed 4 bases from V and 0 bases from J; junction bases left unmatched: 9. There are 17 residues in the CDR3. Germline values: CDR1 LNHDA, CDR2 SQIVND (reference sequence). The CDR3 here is CASSTRRGQSSGNTIYF. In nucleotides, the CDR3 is TGTGCCAGTAGTACTCGGCGGGGACAGTCCTCTGGAAACACCATATATTTT.

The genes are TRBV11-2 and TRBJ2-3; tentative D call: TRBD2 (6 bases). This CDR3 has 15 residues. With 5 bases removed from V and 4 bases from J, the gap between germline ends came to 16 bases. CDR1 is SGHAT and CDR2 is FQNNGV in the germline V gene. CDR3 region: CASSPPSGEADTQYF. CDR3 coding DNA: TGTGCCAGCAGCCCCCCCTCGGGAGAAGCAGATACGCAGTATTTT.

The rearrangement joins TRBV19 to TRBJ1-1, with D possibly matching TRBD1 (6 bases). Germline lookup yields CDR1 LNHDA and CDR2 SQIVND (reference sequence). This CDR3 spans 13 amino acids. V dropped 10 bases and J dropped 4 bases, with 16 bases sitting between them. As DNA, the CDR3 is TGTGCCACCCGACAGGAACGGGTCACTGAAGCTTTCTTT. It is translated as CATRQERVTEAFF.

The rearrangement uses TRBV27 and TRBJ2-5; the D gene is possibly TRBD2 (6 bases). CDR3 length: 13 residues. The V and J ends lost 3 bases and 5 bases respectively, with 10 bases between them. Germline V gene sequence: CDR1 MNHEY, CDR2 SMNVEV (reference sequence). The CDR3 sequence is CASSLGRRETQYF. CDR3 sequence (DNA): TGTGCCAGCAGTTTGGGGAGGAGGGAGACCCAGTACTTC.

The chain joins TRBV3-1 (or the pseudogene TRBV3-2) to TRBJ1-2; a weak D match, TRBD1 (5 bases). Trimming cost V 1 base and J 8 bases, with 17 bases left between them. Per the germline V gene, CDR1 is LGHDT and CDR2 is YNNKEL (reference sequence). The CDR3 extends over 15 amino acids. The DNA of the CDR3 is TGTGCCAGCAGCCAAGTTTCCCGGGGGAATAAGGGCTACACCTTC. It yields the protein CASSQVSRGNKGYTF.

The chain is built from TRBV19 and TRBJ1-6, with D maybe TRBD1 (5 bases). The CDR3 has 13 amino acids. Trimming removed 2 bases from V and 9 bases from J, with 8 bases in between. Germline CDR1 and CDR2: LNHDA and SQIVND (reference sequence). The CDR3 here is CASSIQGASPLHF. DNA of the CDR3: TGTGCCAGTAGTATACAGGGCGCTTCACCCCTCCACTTT.